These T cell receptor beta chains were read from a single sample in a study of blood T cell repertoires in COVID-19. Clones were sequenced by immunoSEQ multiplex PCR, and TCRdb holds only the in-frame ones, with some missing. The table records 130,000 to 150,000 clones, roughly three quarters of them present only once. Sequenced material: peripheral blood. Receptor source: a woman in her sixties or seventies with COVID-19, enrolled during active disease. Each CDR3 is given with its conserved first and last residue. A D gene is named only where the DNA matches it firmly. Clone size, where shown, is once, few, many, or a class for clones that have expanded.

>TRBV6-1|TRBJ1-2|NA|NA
TGTGCCAGCAGTGAAGCGGGCTGGGGTAGGGGGGGTCTCACCTTC
CASSEAGWGRGGLTF
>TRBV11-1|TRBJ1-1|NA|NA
TGTGCCAGCAGCACCCGCTTCCAGGGCACTGAAGCTTTCTTT
CASSTRFQGTEAFF
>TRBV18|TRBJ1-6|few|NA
TGTGCCAGCTCACCAATAGAGGGGGGGAATAATTCACCCCTCCACTTT
CASSPIEGGNNSPLHF
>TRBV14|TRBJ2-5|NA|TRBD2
TGTGCCAGCAGCCAAGCCAGCGGGGGCCAAGAGACCCAGTACTTC
CASSQASGGQETQYF
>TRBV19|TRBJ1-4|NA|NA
TGTGCCAGTAGTATAGGAACGGGAGCAAATGAAAAACTGTTTTTT
CASSIGTGANEKLFF
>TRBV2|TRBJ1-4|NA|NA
TGTGCCAGCTCCCGAAGGGGGACTAATGAAAAACTGTTTTTT
CASSRRGTNEKLFF
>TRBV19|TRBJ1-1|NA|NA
TGTGCCAGTAGTATGCTCGGGGATGAAGCTTTCTTT
CASSMLGDEAFF
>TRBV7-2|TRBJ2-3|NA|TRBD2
TGTGCCAGCAGCTTAGTGGCTAGCGGGGGCGAAGATACGCAGTATTTT
CASSLVASGGEDTQYF
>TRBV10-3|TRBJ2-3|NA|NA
TGTGCCATCAGAGACTCTACCTCCCAGGATACGCAGTATTTT
CAIRDSTSQDTQYF
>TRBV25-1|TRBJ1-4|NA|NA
TGTGCCAGCAGTGAACCCCCGTATGAAAAACTGTTTTTT
CASSEPPYEKLFF
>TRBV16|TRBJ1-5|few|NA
TGTGCCAGCAGCCCAGGGGCCAATCAGCCCCAGCATTTT
CASSPGANQPQHF
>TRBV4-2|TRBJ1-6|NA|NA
TGTGCCAGCAGCCGTCGGAGAGGGAACGACAATTCACCCCTCCACTTT
CASSRRRGNDNSPLHF
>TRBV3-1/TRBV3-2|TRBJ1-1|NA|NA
TGTGCCAGCAGGGGCGCGGGGGCAGTCACTGAAGCTTTCTTT
CASRGAGAVTEAFF
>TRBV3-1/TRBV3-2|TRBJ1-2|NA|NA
TGTGCCAGCAGCCAAGGGTCAGCTAACTATGGCTACACCTTC
CASSQGSANYGYTF
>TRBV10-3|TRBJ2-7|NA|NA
TGTGCCATCAGTGCCAGCAAAGAGGGCTCCTACGAGCAGTACTTC
CAISASKEGSYEQYF
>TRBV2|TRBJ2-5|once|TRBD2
TGTGCCAGCAGACTAGCGGGGGCACGTCGGGAGTACTTC
CASRLAGARREYF
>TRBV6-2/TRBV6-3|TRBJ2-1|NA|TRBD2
TGTGCCAGCAGTTACGATCGGGGGGTAGGCAATGAGCAGTTCTTC
CASSYDRGVGNEQFF
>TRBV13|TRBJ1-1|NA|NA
TGTGCCAGCAGCACCCGGGGGAGGGTGAACACTGAAGCTTTCTTT
CASSTRGRVNTEAFF
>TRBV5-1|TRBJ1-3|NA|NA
TGCGCCAGCAGCATCGGGGGTTCCGGAAACACCATATATTTT
CASSIGGSGNTIYF
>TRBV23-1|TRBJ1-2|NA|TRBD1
TGCGCCAGCAGACGGGACAGGAAAGCTAACTATGGCTACACCTTC
CASRRDRKANYGYTF
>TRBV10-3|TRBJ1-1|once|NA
TGTGCCATCAGTGAGAACAGCCAAGCTTTCTTT
CAISENSQAFF
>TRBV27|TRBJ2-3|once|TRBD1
TGTGCCAGCAGAAGGACAGGCCAAGGGGATACGCAGTATTTT
CASRRTGQGDTQYF
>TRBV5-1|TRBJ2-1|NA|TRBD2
TGCGCCAGCAGCTTGGCTCTTAGCGGGGGGACCAATGAGCAGTTCTTC
CASSLALSGGTNEQFF
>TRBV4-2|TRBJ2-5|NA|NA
TGTGCCAGCAGCCAAGATGTAGTATCGGGAGTACCCTCAGATCGAGAGACCCAGTACTTC
CASSQDVVSGVPSDRETQYF
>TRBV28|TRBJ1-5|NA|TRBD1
TGTGCCAGCTTGGGGGGACAGGGGGTACGGCAGCCCCAGCATTTT
CASLGGQGVRQPQHF
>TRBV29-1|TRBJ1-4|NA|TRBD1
TGCAGCGTTGCCGAGAGGGGGCCAGGTGAAAAACTGTTTTTT
CSVAERGPGEKLFF
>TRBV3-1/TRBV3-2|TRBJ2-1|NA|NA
TGTGCCAGCAGCCAAGACTCCCCCCCCCTTGAGACGGGTAATGAGCAGTTCTTC
CASSQDSPPLETGNEQFF
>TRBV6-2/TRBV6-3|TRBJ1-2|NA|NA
TGTGCCAGCAGTTACTCGAGCGGGAGCTCACAGCCGGCCTATGGCTACACCTTC
CASSYSSGSSQPAYGYTF
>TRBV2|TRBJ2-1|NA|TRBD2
TGTGCCAGCAGTTGGGGCGGGGGGCAGGAGGAGCAGTTCTTC
CASSWGGGQEEQFF
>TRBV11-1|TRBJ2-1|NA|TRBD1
TGTGCCAGCAGCCCTACAGGGGGCATCGACAATGAGCAGTTCTTC
CASSPTGGIDNEQFF
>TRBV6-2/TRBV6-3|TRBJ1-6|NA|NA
TGTGCCAGCAGCCTTTATACTAATAATTCACCCCTCCACTTT
CASSLYTNNSPLHF
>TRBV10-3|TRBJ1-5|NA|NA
TGTGCCATCAGTGAGCTGGGCCAGTCCAATCAGCCCCAGCATTTT
CAISELGQSNQPQHF
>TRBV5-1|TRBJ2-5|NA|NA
TGCGCCAGCAGCCCCGGACAGCGCCACATAACTCGAGAGACCCAGTACTTC
CASSPGQRHITRETQYF
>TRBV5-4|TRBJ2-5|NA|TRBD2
TGTGCCAGCAGCCGACGGGGGGGCCAAGAGACCCAGTACTTC
CASSRRGGQETQYF
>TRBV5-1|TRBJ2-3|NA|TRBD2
TGCGCCAGCGGTATAGCGGGGGGCCTCACAGATACGCAGTATTTT
CASGIAGGLTDTQYF
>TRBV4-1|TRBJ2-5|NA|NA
TGCGCCAGCAGCCAGAACGAGGGGACCCAGTACTTC
CASSQNEGTQYF
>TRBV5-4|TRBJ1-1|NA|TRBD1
TGTGCCAGCAGCCTTCCGGGACAGGGAGGAACTGAAGCTTTCTTT
CASSLPGQGGTEAFF
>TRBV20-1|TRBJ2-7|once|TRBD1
TGCATCATGGGACAGCCGGGCGAGCAGTACTTC
CIMGQPGEQYF
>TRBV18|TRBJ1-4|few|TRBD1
TGTGCCAGCTCACCCCCGGGACAGGGCGGTGAAAAACTGTTTTTT
CASSPPGQGGEKLFF
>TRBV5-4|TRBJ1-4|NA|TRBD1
TGTGCCAGCAGTATACAGGGGGTCCCTGAAAAACTGTTTTTT
CASSIQGVPEKLFF
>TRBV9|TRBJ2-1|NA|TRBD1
TGTGCCAGCAGCGTAGAAGCAGGGGGCTACAATGAGCAGTTCTTC
CASSVEAGGYNEQFF
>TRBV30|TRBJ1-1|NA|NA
TGTGCCTGGAATCGAGGGCCGAACACTGAAGCTTTCTTT
CAWNRGPNTEAFF
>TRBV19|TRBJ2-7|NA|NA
TGTGCCAGTAGTATACAACAGGCCGCCGGCCCCTACGAGCAGTACTTC
CASSIQQAAGPYEQYF
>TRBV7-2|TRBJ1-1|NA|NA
TGTGCCAGCAGCTCACCCAGACAGGCCAACACTGAAGCTTTCTTT
CASSSPRQANTEAFF
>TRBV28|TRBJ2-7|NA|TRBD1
TGTGCCAGCAGCTCGGAGGGGGACAGGGCCGAGGAGCAGTACTTC
CASSSEGDRAEEQYF
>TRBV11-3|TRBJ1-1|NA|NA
TGTGCCAGCAGCTCAGACCCTTACACTGAAGCTTTCTTT
CASSSDPYTEAFF
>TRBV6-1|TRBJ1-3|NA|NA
TGTGCCAGCAGCCGGGGGACTGGAAACACCATATATTTT
CASSRGTGNTIYF
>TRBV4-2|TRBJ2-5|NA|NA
TGTGCCAGCAGCCAAGATCTCCAGGGGCCTGGGGGGACCCAGTACTTC
CASSQDLQGPGGTQYF
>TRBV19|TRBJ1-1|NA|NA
TGTGCCAGTAGTCCTGGGACACTGAACACTGAAGCTTTCTTT
CASSPGTLNTEAFF
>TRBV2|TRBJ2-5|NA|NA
TGTGCCAGCAGTGAAGGTCGGGGTACTAAAGAGACCCAGTACTTC
CASSEGRGTKETQYF
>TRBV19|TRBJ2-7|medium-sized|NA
TGTGCCAGTAGTCCCCGAGGGAGGACCCTACTCGAGCAGTACTTC
CASSPRGRTLLEQYF
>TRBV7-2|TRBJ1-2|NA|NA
TGTGCCAGCAGCCCCGCCCGGAGGGGCGGGGGCTACACCTTC
CASSPARRGGGYTF
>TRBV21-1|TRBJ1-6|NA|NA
TGTGCCAGCAGCAATGCCCCCCCACTCGTGAGCTCCTATAATTCACCCCTCCACTTT
CASSNAPPLVSSYNSPLHF
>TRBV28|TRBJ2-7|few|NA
TGTGCCAGCAGTCTCTACTACGAGCAGTACTTC
CASSLYYEQYF
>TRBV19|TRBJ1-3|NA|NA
TGTGCCAGTACCCCCGTGGGGGGACTTGGAAACACCATATATTTT
CASTPVGGLGNTIYF
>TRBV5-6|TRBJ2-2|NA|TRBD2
TGTGCCAGCAGCTCCCAAGCTAGCGGAGGGGCATATACCGGGGAGCTGTTTTTT
CASSSQASGGAYTGELFF
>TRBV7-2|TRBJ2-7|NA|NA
TGTGCCAGCAGCTTACCACCGGGACTGAACTTC
CASSLPPGLNF